This T cell receptor beta chain appears in the sequencing data of a study of shared clonotypes between healthy human individuals. Study-wide findings and caveats: Estimated richness values were generally larger in naive subsets than in memory subsets.

Assay: immunoSEQ multiplex PCR; the TCRdb copy retains only in-frame clones and omits some. The sample includes more than 400,000 clones, around 96% of them seen just once. On this clone: Antigen specificity is unknown.

The germline V gene encodes CDR1 SGHVS and CDR2 FQNEAQ. The CDR3 has 16 amino acids. Trimming stripped 3 bases from V and 4 bases from J, with 15 bases between. The sequence was obtained from a woman younger than 45 in good health. The source material was naive CD4+ T cells sorted from blood. Subset defined: CD45RA+ positively selected. The genes are TRBV7-8 and TRBJ2-2, with D perhaps matching TRBD1 (8 bases). CDR3 sequence: CASSFTGGDFTGELFF. The CDR3 nucleotides are TGTGCCAGCAGCTTCACAGGGGGGGATTTCACCGGGGAGCTGTTTTTT.